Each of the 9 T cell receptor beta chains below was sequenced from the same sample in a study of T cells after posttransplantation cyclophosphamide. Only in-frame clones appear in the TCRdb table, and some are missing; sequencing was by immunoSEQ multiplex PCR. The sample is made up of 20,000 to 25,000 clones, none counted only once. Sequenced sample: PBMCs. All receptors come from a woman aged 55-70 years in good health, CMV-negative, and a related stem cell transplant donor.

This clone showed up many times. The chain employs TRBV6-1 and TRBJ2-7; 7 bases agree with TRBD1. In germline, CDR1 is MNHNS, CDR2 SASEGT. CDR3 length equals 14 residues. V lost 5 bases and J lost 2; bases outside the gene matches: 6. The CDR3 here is CASSTGAGPYEQYF. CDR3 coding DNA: TGTGCCAGCAGTACAGGGGCCGGGCCCTACGAGCAGTACTTC.

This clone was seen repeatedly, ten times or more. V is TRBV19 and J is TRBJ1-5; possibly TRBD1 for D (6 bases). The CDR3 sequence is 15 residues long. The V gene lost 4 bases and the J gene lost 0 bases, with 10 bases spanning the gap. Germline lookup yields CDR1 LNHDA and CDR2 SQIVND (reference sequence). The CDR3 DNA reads TGTGCCAGTAGTACGGGACACAATAGCAATCAGCCCCAGCATTTT. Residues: CASSTGHNSNQPQHF.

The CDR3 sequence is CASSSLTSANEQFF. The CDR3 DNA is TGTGCCAGCAGCTCGTTGACTAGCGCCAATGAGCAGTTCTTC. The chain is built from TRBV7-9 and TRBJ2-1; 8 bases agree with TRBD2. The germline V gene has CDR1 SEHNR and CDR2 FQNEAQ (reference sequence). This CDR3 has 14 residues. V trimming: 4 bases; J trimming: 6 bases; junction bases outside the gene matches: 5.

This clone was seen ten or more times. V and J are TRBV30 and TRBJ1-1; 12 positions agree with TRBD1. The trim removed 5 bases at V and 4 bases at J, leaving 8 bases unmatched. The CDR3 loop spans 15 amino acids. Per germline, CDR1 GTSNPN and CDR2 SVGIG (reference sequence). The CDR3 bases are TGTGCCTGGGACGCGGGGACAGGGGGCCTCACTGAAGCTTTCTTT. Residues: CAWDAGTGGLTEAFF.

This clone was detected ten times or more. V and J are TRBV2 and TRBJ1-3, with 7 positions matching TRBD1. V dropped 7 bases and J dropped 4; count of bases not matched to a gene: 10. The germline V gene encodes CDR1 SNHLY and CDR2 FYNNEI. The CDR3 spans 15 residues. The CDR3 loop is CASNPTGRIGNTIYF. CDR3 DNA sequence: TGTGCCAGCAACCCGACAGGGCGAATCGGAAACACCATATATTTT.

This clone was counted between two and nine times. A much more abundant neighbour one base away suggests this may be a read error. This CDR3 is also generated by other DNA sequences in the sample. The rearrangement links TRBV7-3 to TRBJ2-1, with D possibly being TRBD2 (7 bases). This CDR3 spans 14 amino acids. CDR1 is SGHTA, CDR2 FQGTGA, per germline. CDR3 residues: CASSLEGGTPLQFF. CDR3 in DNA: TGTGCTAGCAGTTTAGAGGGGGGGACACCACTGCAGTTCTTC.

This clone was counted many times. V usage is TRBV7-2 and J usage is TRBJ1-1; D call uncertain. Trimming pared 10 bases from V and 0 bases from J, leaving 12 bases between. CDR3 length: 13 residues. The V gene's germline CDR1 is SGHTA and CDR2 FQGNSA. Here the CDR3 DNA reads TGTGCCACAAGAGGTGACTTGAACACTGAAGCTTTCTTT. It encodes CATRGDLNTEAFF.

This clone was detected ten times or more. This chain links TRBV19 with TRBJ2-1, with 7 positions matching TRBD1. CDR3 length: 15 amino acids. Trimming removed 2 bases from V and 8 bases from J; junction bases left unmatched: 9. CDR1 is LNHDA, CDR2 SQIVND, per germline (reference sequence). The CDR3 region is CASSIQAGGFDEQFF. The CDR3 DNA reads TGTGCCAGTAGTATACAGGCAGGGGGTTTCGATGAGCAGTTCTTC.

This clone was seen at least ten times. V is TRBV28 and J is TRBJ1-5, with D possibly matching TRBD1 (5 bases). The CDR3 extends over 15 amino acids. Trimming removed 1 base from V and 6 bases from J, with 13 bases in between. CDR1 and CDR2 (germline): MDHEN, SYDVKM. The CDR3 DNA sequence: TGTGCCAGCAGTTTATTACAGGCAGGTAGTCAGCCCCAGCATTTT. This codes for CASSLLQAGSQPQHF.